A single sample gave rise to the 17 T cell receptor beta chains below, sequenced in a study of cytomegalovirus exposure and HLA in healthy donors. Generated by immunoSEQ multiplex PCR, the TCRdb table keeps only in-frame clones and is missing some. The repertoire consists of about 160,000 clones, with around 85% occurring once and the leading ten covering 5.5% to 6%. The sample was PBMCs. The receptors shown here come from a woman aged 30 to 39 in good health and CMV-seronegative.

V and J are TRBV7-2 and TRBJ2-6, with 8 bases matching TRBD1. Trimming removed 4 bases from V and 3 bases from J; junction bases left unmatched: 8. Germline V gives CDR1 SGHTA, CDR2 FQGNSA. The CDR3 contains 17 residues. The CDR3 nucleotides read TGTGCCAGCAGCTCTGTTCAGGGGGCTATTGGGGCCAACGTCCTGACTTTC. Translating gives CASSSVQGAIGANVLTF. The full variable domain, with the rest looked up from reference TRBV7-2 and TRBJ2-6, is GAGVSQSPSNKVTEKGKDVELRCDPISGHTALYWYRQSLGQGLEFLIYFQGNSAPDKSGLPSDRFSAERTGGSVSTLTIQRTQQEDSAVYLCASSSVQGAIGANVLTFGAGSRLTVL.

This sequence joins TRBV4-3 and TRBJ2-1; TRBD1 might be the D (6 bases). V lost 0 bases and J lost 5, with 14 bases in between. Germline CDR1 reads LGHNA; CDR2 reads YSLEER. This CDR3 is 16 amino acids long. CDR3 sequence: CASSQDPRTANNEQFF. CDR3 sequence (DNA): TGCGCCAGCAGCCAAGACCCCCGGACAGCAAACAATGAGCAGTTCTTC.

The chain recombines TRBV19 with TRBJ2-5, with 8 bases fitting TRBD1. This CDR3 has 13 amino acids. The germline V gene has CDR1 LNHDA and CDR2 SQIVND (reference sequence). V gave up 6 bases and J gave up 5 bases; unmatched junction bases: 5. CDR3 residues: CASRGQARETQYF. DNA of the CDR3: TGTGCCAGTAGGGGACAGGCCCGCGAGACCCAGTACTTC.

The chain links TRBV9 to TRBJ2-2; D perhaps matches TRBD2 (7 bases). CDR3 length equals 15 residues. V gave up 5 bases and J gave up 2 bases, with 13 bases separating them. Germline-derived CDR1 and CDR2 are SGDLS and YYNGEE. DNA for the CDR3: TGTGCCAGCAGTTACGGGGGGCCTAACACCGGGGAGCTGTTTTTT. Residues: CASSYGGPNTGELFF.

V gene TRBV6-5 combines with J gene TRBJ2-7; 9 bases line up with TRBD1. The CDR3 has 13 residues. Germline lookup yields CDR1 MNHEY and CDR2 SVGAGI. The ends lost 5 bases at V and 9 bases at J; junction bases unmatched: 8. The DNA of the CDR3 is TGTGCCAGCAGTATAGGGACAGGGTGGGCGCAGTACTTC. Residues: CASSIGTGWAQYF.

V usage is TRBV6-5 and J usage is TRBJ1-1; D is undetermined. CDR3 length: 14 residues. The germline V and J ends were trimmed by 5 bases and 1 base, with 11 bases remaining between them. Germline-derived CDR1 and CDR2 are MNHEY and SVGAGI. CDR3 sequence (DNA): TGTGCCAGCAGTGAGTACAACGAGAACACTGAAGCTTTCTTT. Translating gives CASSEYNENTEAFF.

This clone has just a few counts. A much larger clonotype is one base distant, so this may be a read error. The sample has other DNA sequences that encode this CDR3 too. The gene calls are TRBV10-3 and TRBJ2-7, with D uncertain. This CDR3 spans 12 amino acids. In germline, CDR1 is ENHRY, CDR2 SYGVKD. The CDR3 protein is CASSEDGYEQYF. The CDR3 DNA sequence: TGTGCCAGCAGTGAGGACGGCTACGAGCAGTACTTC.

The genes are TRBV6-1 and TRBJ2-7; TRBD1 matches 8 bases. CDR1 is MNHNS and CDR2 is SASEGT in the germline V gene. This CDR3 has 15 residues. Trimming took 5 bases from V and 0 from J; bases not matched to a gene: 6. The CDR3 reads CASSSTGGVSYEQYF. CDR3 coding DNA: TGTGCCAGCAGTTCTACAGGGGGTGTCTCCTACGAGCAGTACTTC.

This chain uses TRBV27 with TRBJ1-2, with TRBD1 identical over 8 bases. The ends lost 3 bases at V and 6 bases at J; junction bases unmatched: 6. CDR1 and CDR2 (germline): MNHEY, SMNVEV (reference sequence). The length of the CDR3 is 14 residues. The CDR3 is CASSFRDRTNGYTF. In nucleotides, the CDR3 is TGTGCCAGCAGTTTCCGGGACAGGACGAATGGCTACACCTTC.

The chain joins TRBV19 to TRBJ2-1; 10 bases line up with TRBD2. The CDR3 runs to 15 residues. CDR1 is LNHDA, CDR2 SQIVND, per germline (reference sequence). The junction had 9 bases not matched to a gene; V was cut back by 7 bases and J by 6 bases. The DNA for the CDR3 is TGTGCCAGTATATCACTAGCGGGAAGGTTCAATGAGCAGTTCTTC. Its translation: CASISLAGRFNEQFF.

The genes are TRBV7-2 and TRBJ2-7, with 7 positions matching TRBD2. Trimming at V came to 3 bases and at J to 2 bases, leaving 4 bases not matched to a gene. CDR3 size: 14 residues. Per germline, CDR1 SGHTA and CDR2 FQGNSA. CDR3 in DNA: TGTGCCAGCAGCTTGGGGACTAATACCTACGAGCAGTACTTC. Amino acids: CASSLGTNTYEQYF.

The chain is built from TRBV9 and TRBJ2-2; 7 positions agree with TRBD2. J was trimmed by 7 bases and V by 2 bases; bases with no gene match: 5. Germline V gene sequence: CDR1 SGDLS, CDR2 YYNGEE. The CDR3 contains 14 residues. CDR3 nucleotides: TGTGCCAGCAGCGTTGGACTAGTGGGCGGGGAGCTGTTTTTT. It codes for CASSVGLVGGELFF.

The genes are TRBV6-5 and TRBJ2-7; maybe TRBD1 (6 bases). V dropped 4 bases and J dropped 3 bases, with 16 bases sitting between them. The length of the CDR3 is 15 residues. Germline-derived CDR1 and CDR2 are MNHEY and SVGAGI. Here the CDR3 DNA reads TGTGCCAGCAGTTTAGCCGGGACAACTGACTACGAGCAGTACTTC. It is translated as CASSLAGTTDYEQYF.

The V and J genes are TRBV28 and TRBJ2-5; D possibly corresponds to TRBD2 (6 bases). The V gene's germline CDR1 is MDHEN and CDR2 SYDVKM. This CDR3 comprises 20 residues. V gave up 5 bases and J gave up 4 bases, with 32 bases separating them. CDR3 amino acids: CASSPRTTRETRTTRETQYF. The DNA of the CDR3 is TGTGCCAGCAGTCCCCGGACTACTCGAGAGACCCGGACTACTCGAGAGACCCAGTACTTC.

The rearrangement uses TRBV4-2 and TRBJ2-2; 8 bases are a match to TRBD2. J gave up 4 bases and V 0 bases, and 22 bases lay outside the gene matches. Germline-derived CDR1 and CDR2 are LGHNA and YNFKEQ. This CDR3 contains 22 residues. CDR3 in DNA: TGTGCCAGCAGCCAAGATTTGAAACTCCAAGAGGGGGTAGCGGGGACCACCGGGGAGCTGTTTTTT. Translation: CASSQDLKLQEGVAGTTGELFF.

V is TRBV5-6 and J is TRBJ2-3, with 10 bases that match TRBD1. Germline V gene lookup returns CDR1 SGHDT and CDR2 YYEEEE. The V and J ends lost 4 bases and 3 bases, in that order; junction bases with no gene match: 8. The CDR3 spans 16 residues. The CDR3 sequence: CASSTWTGGRTDTQYF. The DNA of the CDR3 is TGTGCCAGCAGCACCTGGACAGGGGGTAGGACAGATACGCAGTATTTT.

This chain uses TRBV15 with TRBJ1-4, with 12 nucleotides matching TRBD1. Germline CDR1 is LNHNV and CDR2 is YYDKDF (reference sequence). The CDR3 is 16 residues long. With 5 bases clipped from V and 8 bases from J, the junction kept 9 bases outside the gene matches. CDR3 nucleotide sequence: TGTGCCACCAGCTCGGGACAGGGGGCTGGAGCCGAAAAACTGTTTTTT. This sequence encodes CATSSGQGAGAEKLFF.